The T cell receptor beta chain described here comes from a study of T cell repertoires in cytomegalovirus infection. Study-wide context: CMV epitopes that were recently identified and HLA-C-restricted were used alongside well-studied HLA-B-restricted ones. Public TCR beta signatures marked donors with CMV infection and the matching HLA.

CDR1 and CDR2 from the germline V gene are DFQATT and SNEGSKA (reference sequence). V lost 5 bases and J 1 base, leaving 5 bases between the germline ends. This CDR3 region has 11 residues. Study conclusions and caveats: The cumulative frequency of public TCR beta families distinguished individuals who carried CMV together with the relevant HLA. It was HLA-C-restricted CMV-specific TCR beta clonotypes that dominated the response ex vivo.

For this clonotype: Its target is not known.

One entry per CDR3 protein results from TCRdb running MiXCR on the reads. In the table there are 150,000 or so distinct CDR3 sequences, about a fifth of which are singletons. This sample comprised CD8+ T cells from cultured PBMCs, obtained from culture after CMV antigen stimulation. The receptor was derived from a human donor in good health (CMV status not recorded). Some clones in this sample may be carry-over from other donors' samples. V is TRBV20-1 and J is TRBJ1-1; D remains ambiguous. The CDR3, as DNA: TGCAGTGCTTATAAGAACACTGAAGCTTTCTTT. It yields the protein CSAYKNTEAFF.